These T cell receptor beta chains were read from a single sample in a study of CD8 T cells in Susac syndrome. TCRdb analysed the immunoSEQ multiplex PCR reads with MiXCR anew, one entry per CDR3 protein. The sample lists around 150,000 distinct CDR3 sequences; just under 95% were seen once. Sample: CD4+ T cells from PBMCs. Receptors originate from a human donor in good health. Both conserved end residues are part of each CDR3. The D gene is left open where the match is weak. Clone size is stated in some rows and not others, as once, few, many or a class when expanded.

TRBV9	NA	TRBD1	TRBJ2-2	CASSLDRGLTGELFF	TGTGCCAGCAGCTTAGACAGGGGGCTGACCGGGGAGCTGTTTTTT
TRBV18	once	NA	TRBJ2-5	CASSPPNKRGQETQYF	TGTGCCAGCTCACCACCAAATAAGAGGGGCCAAGAGACCCAGTACTTC
TRBV7-9	NA	NA	TRBJ2-2	CASSFRQADELFF	TGTGCCAGCAGCTTTAGACAGGCCGACGAGCTGTTTTTT
TRBV28	NA	TRBD2	TRBJ2-1	CASSSPLAGGSFEQFF	TGTGCCAGCAGTTCGCCCCTAGCGGGGGGCTCCTTTGAGCAGTTCTTC
TRBV12-3/TRBV12-4	few	NA	TRBJ1-6	CASRLNSPLHF	TGTGCCAGCCGATTAAATTCACCCCTCCACTTT
TRBV5-1	NA	TRBD1	TRBJ1-1	CASSSRGQGSTEAFF	TGCGCCAGCAGCTCGAGGGGACAGGGATCCACTGAAGCTTTCTTT
TRBV18	NA	NA	TRBJ2-5	CASSPAQGERETQYF	TGTGCCAGCTCACCAGCTCAGGGCGAACGAGAGACCCAGTACTTC
TRBV6-2/TRBV6-3	NA	NA	TRBJ2-1	CASSYQGGSYNEQFF	TGTGCCAGCAGTTACCAGGGGGGCTCCTACAATGAGCAGTTCTTC
TRBV2	once	NA	TRBJ1-2	CASSEVPYGYTF	TGTGCCAGCAGTGAGGTCCCGTATGGCTACACCTTC
TRBV12-3/TRBV12-4	NA	NA	TRBJ2-5	CASSRYGAQETQYF	TGTGCCAGCAGCCGGTACGGGGCTCAAGAGACCCAGTACTTC
TRBV5-1	NA	TRBD1	TRBJ1-2	CASSPDRDYGYTF	TGCGCCAGCAGCCCCGACAGGGATTATGGCTACACCTTC
TRBV20-1	once	NA	TRBJ2-7	CSARTPAGRGEQYF	TGCAGTGCTAGGACCCCTGCGGGCAGGGGAGAGCAGTACTTC
TRBV6-2/TRBV6-3	NA	TRBD2	TRBJ2-1	CATSVDSGGKNEQFF	TGTGCCACCTCCGTGGACAGCGGGGGGAAAAATGAGCAGTTCTTC
TRBV3-1	NA	NA	TRBJ2-7	CASSGMGRVTYEQYF	TGTGCCAGCAGCGGCATGGGTCGGGTCACCTACGAGCAGTACTTC
TRBV9	NA	NA	TRBJ2-7	CASNRDWDDEQYF	TGTGCCAGCAACCGGGACTGGGACGACGAGCAGTACTTC
TRBV27	NA	TRBD2	TRBJ2-3	CASSRLAGGLADTQYF	TGTGCCAGCAGTCGACTAGCGGGGGGGCTGGCAGATACGCAGTATTTT
TRBV7-2	NA	TRBD1	TRBJ1-1	CASSPDRGGGAFF	TGTGCCAGCAGCCCGGACAGGGGAGGTGGTGCTTTCTTT
TRBV29-1	NA	TRBD1	TRBJ1-3	CSARGGGENTIYF	TGCAGCGCCAGGGGGGGAGGCGAAAACACCATATATTTT
TRBV19	NA	TRBD2	TRBJ2-1	CASPETSGGYNEQFF	TGTGCCAGTCCGGAAACTAGCGGGGGGTACAATGAGCAGTTCTTC
TRBV3-1	NA	TRBD2	TRBJ2-1	CASSHSGGGYNEQFF	TGTGCCAGCAGCCATAGCGGGGGGGGCTACAATGAGCAGTTCTTC
TRBV5-1	NA	TRBD1	TRBJ1-1	CASSLPGGSLNTEAFF	TGCGCCAGCAGCTTGCCAGGGGGCTCACTGAACACTGAAGCTTTCTTT
TRBV15	NA	NA	TRBJ2-1	CATSRGGSSYNEQFF	TGTGCCACCAGCAGAGGGGGGAGCTCCTACAATGAGCAGTTCTTC
TRBV12-3/TRBV12-4	NA	NA	TRBJ2-1	CATRLDSYNEQFF	TGTGCCACTAGACTTGACTCCTACAATGAGCAGTTCTTC
TRBV9	once	TRBD1	TRBJ1-1	CASSSRDRDEAFF	TGTGCCAGCAGCTCCAGGGACAGGGATGAAGCTTTCTTT
TRBV20-1	NA	NA	TRBJ2-5	CSARVGLEEETQYF	TGCAGTGCTAGAGTAGGTCTGGAAGAAGAGACCCAGTACTTC
TRBV19	once	NA	TRBJ1-2	CASWSSAYRGYTF	TGTGCCAGTTGGAGCAGCGCCTATAGGGGCTACACCTTC
TRBV15	NA	NA	TRBJ2-1	CATSIGRNEQFF	TGTGCCACCAGCATCGGGCGGAATGAGCAGTTCTTC
TRBV6-2/TRBV6-3	NA	NA	TRBJ2-5	CASTYRGGTQYF	TGTGCCAGCACCTACAGAGGAGGGACCCAGTACTTC
TRBV30	NA	TRBD2	TRBJ2-1	CAWSRTSGGPISSYNEQFF	TGTGCCTGGAGTAGGACTAGCGGGGGTCCTATTAGCTCCTACAATGAGCAGTTCTTC
TRBV12-3/TRBV12-4	NA	TRBD2	TRBJ2-5	CASTQLAGEQTQYF	TGTGCCAGCACCCAACTAGCGGGGGAACAGACCCAGTACTTC
TRBV5-6	NA	NA	TRBJ1-1	CASHRIMNTEAFF	TGTGCCAGCCACAGGATTATGAACACTGAAGCTTTCTTT
TRBV4-3	NA	NA	TRBJ2-7	CASSLEAGGTYEQYF	TGCGCCAGCAGTTTAGAGGCAGGAGGGACCTACGAGCAGTACTTC
TRBV29-1	NA	NA	TRBJ1-4	CSVRRGGLVEKLFF	TGCAGCGTTAGGCGTGGAGGACTGGTGGAAAAACTGTTTTTT
TRBV12-3/TRBV12-4	NA	NA	TRBJ2-1	CASSLDRAEANEQFF	TGTGCCAGCAGTTTAGACAGGGCGGAGGCCAATGAGCAGTTCTTC
TRBV20-1	NA	NA	TRBJ1-5	CSAPAGVGSQPQHF	TGCAGTGCCCCCGCGGGGGTAGGGAGTCAGCCCCAGCATTTT
TRBV7-9	once	NA	TRBJ1-2	CASSHERLGYGYTF	TGTGCCAGCAGCCACGAACGCCTCGGCTATGGCTACACCTTC
TRBV15	NA	TRBD1	TRBJ1-2	CATSRDRDRHRETF	TGTGCCACCAGCAGAGATCGGGACAGGCACCGGGAGACCTTC
TRBV19	NA	TRBD2	TRBJ2-7	CASSGGTSYEQYF	TGTGCCAGTAGCGGGGGGACCTCCTACGAGCAGTACTTC
TRBV25-1	NA	NA	TRBJ2-1	CASSEGSFRDEQFF	TGTGCCAGCAGTGAAGGTAGCTTCAGGGATGAGCAGTTCTTC
TRBV9	NA	NA	TRBJ2-7	CASSVAPQYEQYF	TGTGCCAGCAGCGTAGCCCCGCAGTACGAGCAGTACTTC
TRBV7-9	NA	TRBD1	TRBJ2-7	CASGLRDRYEQYF	TGTGCCAGCGGACTCAGGGACAGGTACGAGCAGTACTTC
TRBV21-1	NA	NA	TRBJ1-6	CASSKARPFRSYNSPLHF	TGTGCCAGCAGCAAAGCCCGACCTTTCCGCTCCTATAATTCACCCCTCCACTTT
TRBV12-3/TRBV12-4	NA	NA	TRBJ2-7	CASSALVLGEQYF	TGTGCCAGCAGTGCGCTTGTTTTGGGCGAGCAGTACTTC
TRBV5-1	NA	TRBD1	TRBJ2-7	CASGDSDYEQYF	TGCGCCAGCGGGGACAGCGACTACGAGCAGTACTTC
TRBV4-3	NA	NA	TRBJ2-3	CASSPTGTSSTDTQYF	TGCGCCAGCAGCCCAACCGGGACGTCAAGCACAGATACGCAGTATTTT
TRBV3-1	NA	NA	TRBJ1-1	CASSPLDGFEAFF	TGTGCCAGCAGCCCCCTAGACGGGTTTGAAGCTTTCTTT
TRBV3-1	NA	NA	TRBJ1-1	CASSQEAVNTEAFF	TGTGCCAGCAGCCAAGAGGCTGTGAACACTGAAGCTTTCTTT
TRBV7-2	NA	TRBD1	TRBJ1-6	CASSPGQGFPPLHF	TGTGCCAGCAGCCCAGGACAGGGTTTTCCACCCCTCCACTTT